This T cell receptor beta chain was sequenced for a study of spatial heterogeneity in lung cancer. Study-level background: Counts of TCR transcripts in tumor regions correlated strongly with a T cell module score (derived from matched bulk RNA-seq).

There are many counts of this clonotype. The antigen is unknown. Since the library was made to target alpha chains, this beta chain is a stray read and its abundance is not meaningful. Whole-study findings and limits: Intratumoral expanded alpha and beta TCR counts were found to track tumor mutation counts.

TCRdb recomputed calls from the 5' RACE reads with MiXCR, one row per CDR3 protein. The table records over 10,000 distinct CDR3 sequences, 4.5% to 5.5% of them present only once. The CDR3 is 14 amino acids. Trimming removed 5 bases from V and 5 bases from J; junction bases left unmatched: 10. The germline gives CDR1 DFQATT, CDR2 SNEGSKA (reference sequence). The time point denotes: sample taken at primary tumor resection. Patients with untreated early-stage non-small cell lung cancer, numbering 55 to 80, were the donors. Unsorted samples of tumor, nontumor lung or frozen PBMC had their whole RNA sequenced.

Sequenced here: lung tumor tissue, sampled at surgery. J is TRBJ2-3 and V is TRBV20-1; 7 positions match TRBD2. This receptor was identified in a male donor with early-stage non-small cell lung cancer. Written as DNA, the CDR3 is TGCAGTGCTCTAGCGGTCGGTGGAGTAGATACGCAGTATTTT. It is translated as CSALAVGGVDTQYF.